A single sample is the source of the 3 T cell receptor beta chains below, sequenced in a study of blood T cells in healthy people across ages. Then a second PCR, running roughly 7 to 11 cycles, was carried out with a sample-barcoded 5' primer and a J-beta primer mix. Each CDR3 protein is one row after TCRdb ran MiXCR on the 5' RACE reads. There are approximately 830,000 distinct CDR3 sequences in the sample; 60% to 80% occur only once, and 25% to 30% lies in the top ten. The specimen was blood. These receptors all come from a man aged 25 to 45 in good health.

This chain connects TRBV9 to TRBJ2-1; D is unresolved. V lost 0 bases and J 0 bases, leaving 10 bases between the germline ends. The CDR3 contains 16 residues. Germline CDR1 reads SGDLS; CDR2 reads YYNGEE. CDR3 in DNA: TGTGCCAGCAGCGTAGCTACTGGGATCTCCTACAATGAGCAGTTCTTC. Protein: CASSVATGISYNEQFF.

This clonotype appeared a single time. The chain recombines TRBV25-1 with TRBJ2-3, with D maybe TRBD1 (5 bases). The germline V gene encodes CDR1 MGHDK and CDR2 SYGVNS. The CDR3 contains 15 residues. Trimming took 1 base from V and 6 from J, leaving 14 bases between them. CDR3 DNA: TGTGCCAGCAGTGAATTCAGGGCCCGCAGGGATACGCAGTATTTT. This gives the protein CASSEFRARRDTQYF.

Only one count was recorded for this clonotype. CDR3 protein: CASSEVRDRGNLGNTEAFF. The DNA for the CDR3 is TGTGCCAGCAGTGAAGTTCGGGACAGGGGGAATCTGGGGAACACTGAAGCTTTCTTT. The chain carries TRBV6-1 and TRBJ1-1, with 11 bases fitting TRBD1. Per the germline V gene, CDR1 is MNHNS and CDR2 is SASEGT. The CDR3 runs 19 residues. V shed 1 base and J 1 base; nucleotides not matched to a gene: 11.